This TCR beta chain was captured in a study of cytomegalovirus exposure and HLA in healthy donors. Study as a whole: In a later analysis, the 100 to 150 validation repertoires were reported to have used the same platform as the approximately 690 first-cohort repertoires.

Germline V gene data show CDR1 as SGHTA and CDR2 as FQGTGA. The ends lost 2 bases at V and 0 bases at J; junction bases unmatched: 13. The CDR3 contains 20 residues. This clone was seen just once. Its specificity is not known. TCRdb keeps only in-frame clones here, not all; method: immunoSEQ multiplex PCR. The table has over 55,000 clones, around nine tenths seen once. Study findings and constraints: TCR sequences were mostly rare, though some public TCRs occurred in many donors.

The sample was PBMCs. This chain connects TRBV7-3 to TRBJ2-1, with 10 bases matching TRBD2. The source of this sequence is a man in his late teens or twenties in good health and CMV-seronegative. CDR3 bases: TGTGCCAGCAGCTTAGCATTGGCTAGCGGGAGTTTCGCCTCCTACAATGAGCAGTTCTTC. Translation gives CASSLALASGSFASYNEQFF.